The present T cell receptor beta chain was sequenced within a study of CXCR3-negative and CXCR3-positive naive CD8 T cells. The study, taken as a whole, reports: Each naive subset displayed comparably high diversity, whereas memory CD8+ cells displayed much lower diversity.

The germline V gene has CDR1 DFQATT and CDR2 SNEGSKA (reference sequence). This CDR3 has 13 amino acids. Researchers prepared the TRB cDNA libraries using 5' RACE with UMI labels. After re-calling the 5' RACE reads, TCRdb lists one entry per CDR3 protein, DNA absent. The repertoire table contains over 35,000 distinct CDR3 sequences. Turning to this clonotype: Its antigen remains unidentified.

The V call is TRBV20-1, the J call TRBJ2-1; as DNA is missing, the TRBD1 call by TCRdb cannot be tested. The sequenced sample consisted of memory CD8+ T cells from blood. The receptor comes from a human donor in good health. Some clones in this sample may be carry-over from other donors' samples. The CDR3 loop reads CSARGLRGGEQFF.